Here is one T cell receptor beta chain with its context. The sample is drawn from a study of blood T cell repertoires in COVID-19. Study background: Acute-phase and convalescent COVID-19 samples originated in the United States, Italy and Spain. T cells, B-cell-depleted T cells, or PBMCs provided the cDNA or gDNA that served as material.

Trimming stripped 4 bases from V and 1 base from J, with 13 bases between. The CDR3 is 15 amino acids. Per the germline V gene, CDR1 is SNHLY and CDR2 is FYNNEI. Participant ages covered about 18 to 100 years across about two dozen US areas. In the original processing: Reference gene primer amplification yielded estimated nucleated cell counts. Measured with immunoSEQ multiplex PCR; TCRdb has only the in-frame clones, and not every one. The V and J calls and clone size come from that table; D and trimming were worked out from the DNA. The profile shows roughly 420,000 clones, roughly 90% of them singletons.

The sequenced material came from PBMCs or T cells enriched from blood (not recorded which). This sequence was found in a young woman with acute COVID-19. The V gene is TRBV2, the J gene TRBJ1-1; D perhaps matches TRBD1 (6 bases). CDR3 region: CASSARQAANTEAFF. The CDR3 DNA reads TGTGCCAGCAGTGCCCGACAGGCCGCGAACACTGAAGCTTTCTTT.